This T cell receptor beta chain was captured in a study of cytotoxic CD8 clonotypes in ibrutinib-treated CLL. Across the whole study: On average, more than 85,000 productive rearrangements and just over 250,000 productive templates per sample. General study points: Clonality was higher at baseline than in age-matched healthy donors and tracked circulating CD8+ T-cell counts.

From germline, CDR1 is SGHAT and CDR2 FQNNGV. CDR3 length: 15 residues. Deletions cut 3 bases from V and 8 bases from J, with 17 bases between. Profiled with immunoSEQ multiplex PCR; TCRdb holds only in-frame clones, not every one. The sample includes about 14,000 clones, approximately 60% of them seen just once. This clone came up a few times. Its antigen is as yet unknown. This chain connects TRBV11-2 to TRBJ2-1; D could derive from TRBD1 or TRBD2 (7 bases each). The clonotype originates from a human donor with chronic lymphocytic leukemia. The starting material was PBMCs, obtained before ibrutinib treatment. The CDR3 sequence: CASSFAGGEWDEQFF. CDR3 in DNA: TGTGCCAGCAGCTTTGCAGGGGGGGAATGGGATGAGCAGTTCTTC.